This TCR beta chain was captured by sequencing in a study of cytomegalovirus exposure and HLA in healthy donors. Trimming at V came to 8 bases and at J to 4 bases, leaving 6 bases not matched to a gene. Germline loops: CDR1 SNHLY, CDR2 FYNNEI. CDR3 size: 14 residues. The PCR ran on 60 Vbeta and 13 Jbeta primers. Generated by immunoSEQ multiplex PCR, the TCRdb table keeps only in-frame clones and is missing some. The sample carries tens of thousands of clones, roughly 80% recorded once. The J gene is TRBJ1-4, the V gene TRBV2, with 8 bases that match TRBD1. The sequenced material came from PBMCs. The sequence derives from a girl aged 2 to 10 in good health and CMV-seropositive. As DNA, the CDR3 is TGTGCCAGCCTTCTAGGACAGGGTAATGAAAAACTGTTTTTT. Amino acid sequence: CASLLGQGNEKLFF.